Presented here are 20 T cell receptor beta chains from one specimen sequenced in a study of T cell responses to AZD1222 COVID-19 vaccine (dated by TCRdb to the early 2020s). To prepare the library, the immunoSEQ multiplex PCR assay was applied. Drawn from immuneACCESS, this table holds only the in-frame rearrangements with V and J called that TCRdb kept. Clones are partly lost; checked studies trace under half to an unresolved V gene and leave the rest unexplained. This sample comprises tens of thousands of clones, about 85% of them detected only once. The ten top clones hold roughly 23% of the sample. Read against the paper, the sample's time point label means: baseline before first vaccination. The specimen comprised peripheral blood, sampled on day 0 of AZD1222 vaccination. The receptors come from an adult in good health.

This clone appeared a few times. V gene TRBV5-1 combines with J gene TRBJ2-7; 7 bases are shared with TRBD1. This CDR3 spans 15 amino acids. V was clipped by 2 bases and J by 0 bases; unmatched bases: 5. Per the germline V gene, CDR1 is SGHRS and CDR2 is YFSETQ. The DNA for the CDR3 is TGCGCCAGCAGCTTCCTACAGGGGAGCTCCTACGAGCAGTACTTC. Its protein product is CASSFLQGSSYEQYF. The variable domain in full, completed from reference TRBV5-1 and TRBJ2-7, reads KAGVTQTPRYLIKTRGQQVTLSCSPISGHRSVSWYQQTPGQGLQFLFEYFSETQRNKGNFPGRFSGRQFSNSRSEMNVSTLELGDSALYLCASSFLQGSSYEQYFGPGTRLTVT.

The chain employs TRBV7-3 and TRBJ2-3; either TRBD1 or TRBD2 may fit D (6 bases each). Trimming left V 1 base short and J 3 bases short, with 11 bases between. Germline values: CDR1 SGHTA, CDR2 FQGTGA. The CDR3 extends over 15 amino acids. The CDR3 spells CASSLIGGPTDTQYF. The CDR3 region has the DNA TGTGCCAGCAGCTTAATAGGGGGGCCTACAGATACGCAGTATTTT.

V gene TRBV19 combines with J gene TRBJ1-2; 7 bases line up with TRBD1. Germline lookup yields CDR1 LNHDA and CDR2 SQIVND (reference sequence). This CDR3 is 13 amino acids long. J lost 6 bases, V lost 3 bases, and 4 bases had no gene match. CDR3 in DNA: TGTGCCAGTAGTATCCCCAGGGGGAATGGCTACACCTTC. It is translated as CASSIPRGNGYTF.

This clone was seen only a few times. The V call is TRBV6-5, the J call TRBJ2-6, with unresolved D. Trimming shortened V by 6 bases and J by 0 bases, and 9 bases separated the two germline ends. CDR3 size: 15 residues. Germline lookup yields CDR1 MNHEY and CDR2 SVGAGI. CDR3 sequence: CASREAASGANVLTF. The CDR3 DNA follows: TGTGCCAGCAGAGAGGCAGCCTCTGGGGCCAACGTCCTGACTTTC.

This clone was found a few times. The rearrangement joins TRBV11-1 to TRBJ1-6; maybe TRBD1 (6 bases). The germline V gene encodes CDR1 SGHAT and CDR2 FQDESV (reference sequence). The ends were cut back, 4 bases at V and 7 bases at J, with 14 bases in the middle. The CDR3 contains 15 residues. CDR3 region: CASSSGAAGNSPLHF. CDR3 in DNA: TGTGCCAGCAGCTCAGGGGCCGCCGGCAATTCACCCCTCCACTTT.

This sequence joins TRBV2 and TRBJ2-7; D is ambiguous. The CDR3 totals 13 residues. CDR1 is SNHLY, CDR2 FYNNEI, per germline. V lost 3 bases and J 7 bases, leaving 13 bases between the germline ends. The CDR3 region is CASSEGMGWEQYF. CDR3 nucleotide sequence: TGTGCCAGCAGTGAGGGCATGGGGTGGGAGCAGTACTTC. Drawing the rest from reference TRBV2 and TRBJ2-7, the complete variable domain is EPEVTQTPSHQVTQMGQEVILRCVPISNHLYFYWYRQILGQKVEFLVSFYNNEISEKSEIFDDQFSVERPDGSNFTLKIRSTKLEDSAMYFCASSEGMGWEQYFGPGTRLTVT.

The V and J genes are TRBV29-1 and TRBJ2-1; a weak D match, TRBD2 (6 bases). This CDR3 has 16 residues. CDR1 and CDR2 (germline): SQVTM, ANQGSEA. The V and J ends lost 5 bases and 0 bases respectively, with 17 bases between them. The CDR3 region has the DNA TGCAGCGTTTCCGGTTTTGGGGGGAGCTCCTACAATGAGCAGTTCTTC. Protein: CSVSGFGGSSYNEQFF.

The V call is TRBV2, the J call TRBJ2-3, with 9 nucleotides matching TRBD2. This CDR3 comprises 15 residues. Trimming at V came to 5 bases and at J to 3 bases, leaving 6 bases not matched to a gene. In germline, CDR1 is SNHLY, CDR2 FYNNEI. The CDR3 spells CASSTGLAQTDTQYF. In DNA form, the CDR3 reads TGTGCCAGCAGTACCGGACTAGCGCAAACAGATACGCAGTATTTT. Filled out from reference TRBV2 and TRBJ2-3, the complete variable domain reads EPEVTQTPSHQVTQMGQEVILRCVPISNHLYFYWYRQILGQKVEFLVSFYNNEISEKSEIFDDQFSVERPDGSNFTLKIRSTKLEDSAMYFCASSTGLAQTDTQYFGPGTRLTVL.

This clone was recorded a few times. The genes are TRBV13 and TRBJ2-7; D is undetermined. Germline V gene data show CDR1 as PRHDT and CDR2 as FYEKMQ (reference sequence). V lost 5 bases and J lost 6, with 8 bases in between. The CDR3 covers 11 residues. CDR3 bases: TGTGCCAGCAGCCTCCACGGCGAGCAGTACTTC. As protein: CASSLHGEQYF.

The chain links TRBV28 to TRBJ1-1; D call uncertain. With 4 bases removed from V and 10 bases from J, the gap between germline ends came to 19 bases. The germline gives CDR1 MDHEN, CDR2 SYDVKM. The CDR3 spans 14 residues. Written as DNA, the CDR3 is TGTGCCAGCAGTTCTCAGAAAGGGAGGGTTGGAGCTTTCTTT. Its protein is CASSSQKGRVGAFF.

The gene calls are TRBV24-1 and TRBJ1-2; TRBD1 is a possible D gene (6 bases). Germline V gene data show CDR1 as KGHDR and CDR2 as SFDVKD. This CDR3 region has 17 residues. V lost 0 bases, J lost 6 bases, and 19 bases lay in between. The CDR3 DNA sequence: TGTGCCACCAGTGATTTGGCGAACAGGGAAGTTCGTAATGGCTACACCTTC. Its translation is CATSDLANREVRNGYTF.

This rearrangement joins TRBV12-3 or TRBV12-4 to TRBJ1-5, with a tentative D call TRBD1 (5 bases). The CDR3 spans 12 residues. The V end was cut by 6 bases, the J end by 5 bases, with 8 bases between. The CDR3 nucleotides are TGTGCCAGCAGACCGACAGATCAGCCCCAGCATTTT. It translates to CASRPTDQPQHF.

The J gene is TRBJ1-2, the V gene TRBV27, with a weak D call TRBD1 (6 bases). This CDR3 is 14 amino acids long. CDR1 MNHEY and CDR2 SMNVEV come from the germline V gene (reference sequence). With 5 bases removed from V and 3 bases from J, the gap between germline ends came to 13 bases. The CDR3 DNA follows: TGTGCCAGCAGTCCCACCTGGACAGACTATGGCTACACCTTC. Translation: CASSPTWTDYGYTF.

This sequence joins TRBV7-2 and TRBJ2-1; the D gene is possibly TRBD2 (6 bases). Germline V gene lookup returns CDR1 SGHTA and CDR2 FQGNSA. The CDR3 totals 14 residues. V was cut by 7 bases and J by 2 bases, with 12 bases left in between. CDR3 nucleotides: TGTGCCAGCACCCCGGAGCGGGCCTACAATGAGCAGTTCTTC. Translation: CASTPERAYNEQFF. The full variable domain, with the rest looked up from reference TRBV7-2 and TRBJ2-1, is GAGVSQSPSNKVTEKGKDVELRCDPISGHTALYWYRQSLGQGLEFLIYFQGNSAPDKSGLPSDRFSAERTGGSVSTLTIQRTQQEDSAVYLCASTPERAYNEQFFGPGTRLTVL.

The genes are TRBV5-4 and TRBJ2-3, with D perhaps TRBD1 or TRBD2 (6 bases each). The length of the CDR3 is 15 residues. Germline V gene lookup returns CDR1 SGHNT and CDR2 YYREEE (reference sequence). The V end lost 7 bases, the J end lost 1 base, and 16 bases lay between the germline ends. The CDR3 loop is CASGSTRGGTDTQYF. The CDR3 region has the DNA TGTGCCAGCGGTAGTACTAGGGGGGGCACAGATACGCAGTATTTT.

This chain uses TRBV29-1 with TRBJ2-2, with 12 nucleotides matching TRBD2. The CDR3 is 13 residues long. Trimming cost V 4 bases and J 8 bases; bases outside gene matches: 2. Germline assignment: CDR1 SQVTM and CDR2 ANQGSEA. The CDR3 region has the DNA TGCAGCGTTGGACTAGCGGGAGCAGGGGAGCTGTTTTTT. Protein product: CSVGLAGAGELFF.

This CDR3 reads CASLGTSTDTQYF. As DNA, the CDR3 is TGTGCCTCTCTGGGCACTAGCACAGATACGCAGTATTTT. The chain uses TRBV7-9 and TRBJ2-3; no firm D call. Germline V gene data show CDR1 as SEHNR and CDR2 as FQNEAQ (reference sequence). V lost 11 bases and J 0 bases, leaving 12 bases between the germline ends. The CDR3 length is 13 residues.

The chain joins TRBV6-2 or TRBV6-3 to TRBJ2-7, with 11 bases that match TRBD2. J was trimmed by 6 bases and V by 4 bases; bases with no gene match: 11. This CDR3 has 16 residues. In germline, CDR1 is MNHEY, CDR2 SVGEGT. The CDR3 coding sequence is TGTGCCAGCAGTTTCCTAGCAACTAGCGGGAGTTCCGAGCAGTACTTC. It is translated as CASSFLATSGSSEQYF.

The chain has TRBV18 and TRBJ2-5; no reliable D call. The CDR3 consists of 14 residues. Trimming left V 3 bases short and J 2 bases short, with 10 bases between. Germline CDR1 is KGHSH and CDR2 is LQKENI. CDR3 protein: CASSPFGKQETQYF. The DNA for the CDR3 is TGTGCCAGCTCACCCTTCGGAAAACAAGAGACCCAGTACTTC. Full variable domain (missing parts from reference TRBV18 and TRBJ2-5): NAGVMQNPRHLVRRRGQEARLRCSPMKGHSHVYWYRQLPEEGLKFMVYLQKENIIDESGMPKERFSAEFPKEGPSILRIQQVVRGDSAAYFCASSPFGKQETQYFGPGTRLLVL.

The chain couples TRBV19 to TRBJ2-2; 11 bases line up with TRBD1. Germline assignment: CDR1 LNHDA and CDR2 SQIVND (reference sequence). Germline trimming cut 10 bases from V and 7 bases from J; bases unmatched to any gene: 5. This CDR3 is built from 13 residues. The CDR3 sequence is CAIRDRGDGELFF. The CDR3 DNA follows: TGTGCCATCCGGGACAGGGGGGACGGGGAGCTGTTTTTT.